This T cell receptor beta chain originates from a study of human T cells and chemical hapten exposure. As for the study in general: Small discrepancies in pooled library volume mainly accounted for the varying TCR yields per sample.

As regards this clonotype: Its antigen is unknown.

Germline V gene sequence: CDR1 LGHDT, CDR2 YNNKEL (reference sequence). This CDR3 contains 14 residues. J lost 7 bases, V lost 4 bases, and 10 bases had no gene match. Study-wide results and caveats: As the donors had alopecia, their immune response may differ from healthy people's. There were significantly more large CDR3 similarity clusters among expanded TCRs than among controls. The count of PT1 expanded TCRs correlated positively with patch test score.

MiXCR, applied by TCRdb to the RACE reads, yields one record per CDR3 protein. The sample contains tens of thousands of distinct CDR3 sequences, 12% to 15% of which appear only once. Time point denoted: pre-sensitization, week 0. Treatment here: therapeutic diphenylcyclopropenone sensitization with weekly scalp DPC. The clonotype originates from a woman aged 45-65 years with alopecia areata. Some clones in this sample may be carry-over from other donors' samples. Source: whole blood, taken in connection with sensitization to the hapten diphenylcyclopropenone (DPC). This chain joins TRBV3-1 and TRBJ2-7; 7 positions agree with TRBD1. DNA of the CDR3: TGTGCCAGCAGCCTCCGGGACAGACTCGGGGAGCAGTACTTC. Protein product: CASSLRDRLGEQYF.